The source of this T cell receptor (beta chain) is a study of regulatory T cells in long-lasting Graves disease. The study, taken as a whole, reports: Whereas new patients shared some 970 public clonotypes, persistent patients shared more, at 2,500 to 3,500. The study found TRBV28, TRBJ1-2 and TRBJ2-5 favored in persistent disease.

Specified time point: persistent/refractory GD, antithyroid drugs over 5 years with positive TRAb. With RNA extracted from PBMCs as input, the TCR library was made. Assembly of TCR beta libraries relied on iRepertoire HTBI primers together with Arm-PCR of CDR3 regions. Via MiXCR, TCRdb re-called the multiplex PCR reads, giving one row per CDR3 protein. Of about 470,000 distinct CDR3 sequences in the sample, less than 25% were seen once. This clonotype has at least ten counts. The antigen is unknown. This CDR3 has 16 amino acids. CDR1 and CDR2 from the germline V gene are MNHNS and SASEGT. The V end lost 5 bases, the J end lost 0 bases, and 11 bases lay between the germline ends.

V gene TRBV6-1 combines with J gene TRBJ2-6; D unresolved. The clonotype comes from a female donor with Graves disease. This specimen consisted of peripheral blood mononuclear cells (PBMCs), obtained when the disease was refractory, from a patient treated with antithyroid drugs. The CDR3 region is CASSRRPASGANVLTF. CDR3 in DNA: TGTGCCAGCAGTAGACGGCCGGCCTCTGGGGCCAACGTCCTGACTTTC.